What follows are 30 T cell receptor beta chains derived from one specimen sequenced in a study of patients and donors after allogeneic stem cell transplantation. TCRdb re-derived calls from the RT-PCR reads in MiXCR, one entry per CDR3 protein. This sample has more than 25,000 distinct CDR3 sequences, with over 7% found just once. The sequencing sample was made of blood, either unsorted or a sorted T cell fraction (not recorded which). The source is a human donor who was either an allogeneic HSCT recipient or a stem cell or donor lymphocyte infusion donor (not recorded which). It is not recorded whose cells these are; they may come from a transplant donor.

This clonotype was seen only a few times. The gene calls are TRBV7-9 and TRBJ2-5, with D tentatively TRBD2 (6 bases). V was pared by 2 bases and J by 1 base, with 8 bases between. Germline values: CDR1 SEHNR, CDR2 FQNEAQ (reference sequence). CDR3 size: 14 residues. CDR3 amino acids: CASSLWTTQETQYF. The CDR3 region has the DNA TGTGCCAGCAGCTTATGGACTACCCAAGAGACCCAGTACTTC.

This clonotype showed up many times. In DNA form, the CDR3 reads TGTGCCAGCAGCTTTAGCGGGAGCACAGATACGCAGTATTTT. This translates into CASSFSGSTDTQYF. The chain couples TRBV9 to TRBJ2-3; 7 positions agree with TRBD2. After removal of 4 bases from V and 0 bases from J, the junction contained 2 bases not matched to a gene. CDR1 and CDR2 (germline): SGDLS, YYNGEE. The CDR3 consists of 14 residues.

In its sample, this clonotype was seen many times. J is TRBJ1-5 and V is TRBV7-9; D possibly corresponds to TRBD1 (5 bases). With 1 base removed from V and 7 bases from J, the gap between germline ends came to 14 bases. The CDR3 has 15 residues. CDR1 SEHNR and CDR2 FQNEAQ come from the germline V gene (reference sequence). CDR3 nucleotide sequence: TGTGCCAGCAGCTTAGTCTGGCGGGGGGGACAGCCCCAGCATTTT. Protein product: CASSLVWRGGQPQHF.

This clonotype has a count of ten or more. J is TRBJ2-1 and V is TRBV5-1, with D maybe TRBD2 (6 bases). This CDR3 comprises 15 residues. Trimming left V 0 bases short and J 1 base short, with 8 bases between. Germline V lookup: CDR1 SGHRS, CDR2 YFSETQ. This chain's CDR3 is CASSLGGRSYNEQFF. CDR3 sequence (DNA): TGCGCCAGCAGCTTGGGGGGGAGGTCCTACAATGAGCAGTTCTTC.

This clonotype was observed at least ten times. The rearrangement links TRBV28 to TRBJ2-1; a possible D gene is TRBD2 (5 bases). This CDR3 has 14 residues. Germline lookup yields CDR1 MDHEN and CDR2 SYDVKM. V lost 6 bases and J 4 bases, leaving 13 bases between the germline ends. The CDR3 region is CASRSGSLYNEQFF. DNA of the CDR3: TGTGCCAGCAGATCGGGGAGCCTATACAATGAGCAGTTCTTC.

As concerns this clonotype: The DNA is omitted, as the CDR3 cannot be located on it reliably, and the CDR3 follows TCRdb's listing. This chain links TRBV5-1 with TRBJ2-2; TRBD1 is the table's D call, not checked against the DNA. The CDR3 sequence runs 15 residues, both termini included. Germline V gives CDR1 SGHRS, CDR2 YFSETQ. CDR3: CASSGRGDTGELFFF.

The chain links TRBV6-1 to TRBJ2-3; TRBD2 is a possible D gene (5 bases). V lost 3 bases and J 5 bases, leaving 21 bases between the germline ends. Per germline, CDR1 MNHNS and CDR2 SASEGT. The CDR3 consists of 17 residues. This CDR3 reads CASSEPRTRERKDTQYF. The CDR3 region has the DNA TGTGCCAGCAGTGAGCCCCGGACGAGGGAGAGAAAAGATACGCAGTATTTT.

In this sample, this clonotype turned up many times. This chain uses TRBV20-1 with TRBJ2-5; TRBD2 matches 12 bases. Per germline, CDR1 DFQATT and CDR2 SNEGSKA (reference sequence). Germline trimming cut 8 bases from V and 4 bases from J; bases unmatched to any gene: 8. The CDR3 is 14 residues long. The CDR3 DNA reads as TGCAGTCCCCGACTAGCGGGAGATGGAGAGACCCAGTACTTC. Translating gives CSPRLAGDGETQYF.

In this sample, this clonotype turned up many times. The CDR3 sequence is CASSERIPSEEKLFF. The CDR3 bases are TGTGCCAGCAGTGAACGGATACCCTCCGAGGAAAAACTGTTTTTT. The V and J genes are TRBV6-1 and TRBJ1-4; D is unresolved. The CDR3 has 15 amino acids. V shed 2 bases and J shed 8 bases, with 15 bases lying between them. CDR1 and CDR2 from the germline V gene are MNHNS and SASEGT.

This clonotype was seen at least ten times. Here the CDR3 DNA reads TGTGCCAGTAGTATGGTGGCAGATCAAGAGACCCAGTACTTC. It encodes CASSMVADQETQYF. V and J are TRBV19 and TRBJ2-5; no firm D call. Trimming pared 3 bases from V and 2 bases from J, leaving 10 bases between. This CDR3 is 14 amino acids long. Germline CDR1 and CDR2: LNHDA and SQIVND (reference sequence).

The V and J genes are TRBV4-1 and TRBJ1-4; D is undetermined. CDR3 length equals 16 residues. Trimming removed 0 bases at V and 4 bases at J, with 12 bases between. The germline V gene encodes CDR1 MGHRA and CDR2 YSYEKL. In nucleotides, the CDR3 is TGCGCCAGCAGCCAAGATATCAGGAGCTTTAATGAAAAACTGTTTTTT. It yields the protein CASSQDIRSFNEKLFF.

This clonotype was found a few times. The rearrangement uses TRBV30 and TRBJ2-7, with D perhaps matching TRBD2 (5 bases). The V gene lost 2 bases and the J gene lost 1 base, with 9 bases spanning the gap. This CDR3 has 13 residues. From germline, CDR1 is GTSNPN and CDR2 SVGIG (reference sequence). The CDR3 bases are TGTGCCTGGAGTACGGGGATTTCCTACGAGCAGTACTTC. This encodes CAWSTGISYEQYF.

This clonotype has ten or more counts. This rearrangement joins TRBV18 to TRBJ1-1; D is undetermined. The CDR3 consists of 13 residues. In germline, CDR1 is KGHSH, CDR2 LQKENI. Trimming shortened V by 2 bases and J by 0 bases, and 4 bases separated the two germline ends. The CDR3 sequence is CASSPGLNTEAFF. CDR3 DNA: TGTGCCAGCTCACCAGGGCTGAACACTGAAGCTTTCTTT.

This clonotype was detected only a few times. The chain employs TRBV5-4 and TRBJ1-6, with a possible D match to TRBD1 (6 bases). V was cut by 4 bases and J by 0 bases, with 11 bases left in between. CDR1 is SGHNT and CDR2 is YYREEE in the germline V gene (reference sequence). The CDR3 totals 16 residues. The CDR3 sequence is CASSLQGTSYNSPLHF. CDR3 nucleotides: TGTGCCAGCAGCCTTCAGGGGACCTCCTATAATTCACCCCTCCACTTT.

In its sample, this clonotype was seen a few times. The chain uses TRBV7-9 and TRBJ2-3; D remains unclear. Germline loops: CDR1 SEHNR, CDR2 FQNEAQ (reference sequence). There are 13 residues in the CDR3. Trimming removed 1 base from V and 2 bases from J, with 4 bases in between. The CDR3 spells CASSLVTTDTQYF. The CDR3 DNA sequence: TGTGCCAGCAGCTTAGTCACCACAGATACGCAGTATTTT.

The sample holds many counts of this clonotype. This CDR3 is CSVEKGTYGYTF. CDR3 DNA: TGCAGCGTTGAAAAGGGGACCTATGGCTACACCTTC. This chain connects TRBV29-1 to TRBJ1-2; D is possibly TRBD1 (5 bases). The CDR3 covers 12 residues. Trimming took off 2 bases at V and 4 bases at J, with 8 bases between the two ends. Germline V gene data show CDR1 as SQVTM and CDR2 as ANQGSEA.

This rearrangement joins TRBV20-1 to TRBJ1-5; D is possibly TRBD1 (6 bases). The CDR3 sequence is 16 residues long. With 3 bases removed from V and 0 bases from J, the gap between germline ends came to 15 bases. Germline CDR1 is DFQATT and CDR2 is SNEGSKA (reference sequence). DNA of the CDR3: TGCAGTGCTAGGGACAGCACAGATTATAGCAATCAGCCCCAGCATTTT. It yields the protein CSARDSTDYSNQPQHF.

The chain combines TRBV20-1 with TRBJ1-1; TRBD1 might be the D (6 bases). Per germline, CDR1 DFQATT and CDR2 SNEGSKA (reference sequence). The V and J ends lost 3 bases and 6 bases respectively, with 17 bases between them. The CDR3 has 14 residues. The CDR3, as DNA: TGCAGTGCTAGTCTCTGGGGGGCGACGGCTGAAGCTTTCTTT. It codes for CSASLWGATAEAFF.

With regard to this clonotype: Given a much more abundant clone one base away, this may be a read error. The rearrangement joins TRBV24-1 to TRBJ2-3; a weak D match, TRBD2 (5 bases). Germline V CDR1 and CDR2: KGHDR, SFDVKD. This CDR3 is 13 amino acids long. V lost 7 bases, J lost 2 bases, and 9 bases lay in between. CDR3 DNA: TGTGCCACCAGCGGGGAAAACACAGATACGCAGTATTTT. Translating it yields CATSGENTDTQYF.

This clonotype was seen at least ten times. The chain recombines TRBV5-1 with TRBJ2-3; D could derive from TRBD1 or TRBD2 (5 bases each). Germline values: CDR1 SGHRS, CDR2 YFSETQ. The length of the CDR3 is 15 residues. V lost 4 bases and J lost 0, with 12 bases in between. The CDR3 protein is CASSGGTSSTDTQYF. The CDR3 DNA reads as TGCGCCAGCAGCGGGGGAACATCTAGCACAGATACGCAGTATTTT.

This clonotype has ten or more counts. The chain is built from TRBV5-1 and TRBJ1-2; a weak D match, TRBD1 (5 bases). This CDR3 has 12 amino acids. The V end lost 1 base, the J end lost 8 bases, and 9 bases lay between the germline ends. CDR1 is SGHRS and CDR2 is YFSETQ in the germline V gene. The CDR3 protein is CASSLQGEGYTF. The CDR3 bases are TGCGCCAGCAGCTTGCAGGGTGAAGGCTACACCTTC.

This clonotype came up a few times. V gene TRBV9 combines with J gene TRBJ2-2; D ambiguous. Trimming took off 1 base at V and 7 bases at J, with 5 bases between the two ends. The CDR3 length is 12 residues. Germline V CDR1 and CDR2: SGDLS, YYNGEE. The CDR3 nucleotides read TGTGCCAGCAGCGTATCCAACGGGGAGCTGTTTTTT. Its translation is CASSVSNGELFF.

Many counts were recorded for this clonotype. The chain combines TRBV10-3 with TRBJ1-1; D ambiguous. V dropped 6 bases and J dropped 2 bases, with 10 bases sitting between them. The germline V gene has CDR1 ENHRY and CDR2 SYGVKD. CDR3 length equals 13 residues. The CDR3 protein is CAISFTVNTEAFF. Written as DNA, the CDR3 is TGTGCCATCAGCTTTACCGTAAACACTGAAGCTTTCTTT.

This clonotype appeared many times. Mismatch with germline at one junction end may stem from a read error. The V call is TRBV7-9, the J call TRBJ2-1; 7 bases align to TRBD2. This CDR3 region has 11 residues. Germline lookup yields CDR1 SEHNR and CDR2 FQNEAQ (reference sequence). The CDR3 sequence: CASSRELAWLF. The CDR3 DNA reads TGTGCCAGCAGCCGAGAACTAGCGTGGCTCTTC.

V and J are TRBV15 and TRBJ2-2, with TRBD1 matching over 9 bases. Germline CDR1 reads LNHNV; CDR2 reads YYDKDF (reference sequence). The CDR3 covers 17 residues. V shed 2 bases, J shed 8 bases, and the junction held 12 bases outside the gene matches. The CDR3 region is CATSRTTGQGLAGELFF. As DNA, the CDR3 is TGTGCCACCAGCAGAACCACAGGACAGGGGTTGGCTGGGGAGCTGTTTTTT. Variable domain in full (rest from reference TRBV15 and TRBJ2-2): DAMVIQNPRYQVTQFGKPVTLSCSQTLNHNVMYWYQQKSSQAPKLLFHYYDKDFNNEADTPDNFQSRRPNTSFCFLDIRSPGLGDTAMYLCATSRTTGQGLAGELFFGEGSRLTVL.

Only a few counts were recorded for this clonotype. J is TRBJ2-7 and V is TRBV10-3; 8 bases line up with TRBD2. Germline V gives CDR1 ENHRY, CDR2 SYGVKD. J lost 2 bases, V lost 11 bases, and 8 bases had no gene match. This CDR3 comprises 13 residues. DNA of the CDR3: TGTGCCCCCTTAGCGGGGACAACCTACGAGCAGTACTTC. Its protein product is CAPLAGTTYEQYF.

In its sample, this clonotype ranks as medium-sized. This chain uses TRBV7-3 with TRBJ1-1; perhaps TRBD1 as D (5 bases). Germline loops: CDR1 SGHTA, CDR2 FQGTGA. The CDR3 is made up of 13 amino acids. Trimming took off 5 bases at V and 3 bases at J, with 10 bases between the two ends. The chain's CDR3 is CASSLQGDTEAFF. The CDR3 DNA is TGTGCCAGCAGCCTTCAGGGCGACACTGAAGCTTTCTTT.

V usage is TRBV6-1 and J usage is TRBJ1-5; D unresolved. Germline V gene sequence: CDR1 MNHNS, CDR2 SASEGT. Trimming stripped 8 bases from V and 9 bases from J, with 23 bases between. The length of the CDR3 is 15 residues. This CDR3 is CASLLSGGGIWPQHF. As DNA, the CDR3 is TGTGCCAGCCTTTTATCAGGCGGAGGCATTTGGCCCCAGCATTTT.

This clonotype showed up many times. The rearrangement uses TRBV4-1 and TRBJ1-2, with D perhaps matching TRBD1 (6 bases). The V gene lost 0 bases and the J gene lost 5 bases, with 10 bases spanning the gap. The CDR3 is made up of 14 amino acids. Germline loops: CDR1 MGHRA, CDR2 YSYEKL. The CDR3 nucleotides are TGCGCCAGCAGCCAAGACCAGGACAGATATGGCTACACCTTC. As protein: CASSQDQDRYGYTF.

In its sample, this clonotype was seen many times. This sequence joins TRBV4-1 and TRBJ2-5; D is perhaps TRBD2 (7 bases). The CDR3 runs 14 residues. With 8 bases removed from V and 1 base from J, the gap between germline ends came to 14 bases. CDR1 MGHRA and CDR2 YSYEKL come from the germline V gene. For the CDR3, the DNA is TGCGCCAGCTCGATTCGGGGGGCCCAAGAGACCCAGTACTTC. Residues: CASSIRGAQETQYF.